This is a list of T cell receptor beta chains from one sample in a study of cytomegalovirus exposure and HLA in healthy donors. Assay: immunoSEQ multiplex PCR; the TCRdb copy retains only in-frame clones and omits some. Among 65,000 to 95,000 clones listed, around 80% were seen once. Input material: PBMCs. The receptors derive from a man aged 25-45 years in good health and CMV-seronegative. The CDR3 runs from the conserved cysteine through the conserved F or W. The D gene is left open where the match is weak. Not every row has a clone size; where given, it reads once, few, many or a size class.

clone size	V gene	D gene	J gene	CDR3 protein	CDR3 DNA
NA	TRBV5-4	TRBD2	TRBJ2-1	CASSLTSGVYNEQFF	TGTGCCAGCAGTCTAACTAGCGGAGTCTACAATGAGCAGTTCTTC
NA	TRBV6-1	NA	TRBJ2-3	CASRRQGEVRDTQYF	TGTGCCAGCAGACGCCAAGGGGAGGTCCGGGATACGCAGTATTTT
NA	TRBV2	NA	TRBJ2-2	CASSDLTIGKTGELFF	TGTGCCAGCAGTGACCTGACTATTGGTAAAACCGGGGAGCTGTTTTTT
NA	TRBV5-1	TRBD2	TRBJ2-5	CASSLYQRGETQYF	TGCGCCAGCAGCTTGTATCAGCGGGGAGAGACCCAGTACTTC
NA	TRBV6-1	NA	TRBJ2-7	CASLPGSAHEQYF	TGTGCCAGCCTTCCGGGTAGTGCCCACGAGCAGTACTTC
once	TRBV19	TRBD2	TRBJ2-2	CASTGTSVAGELFF	TGTGCCAGTACCGGGACTAGCGTTGCCGGGGAGCTGTTTTTT
NA	TRBV4-2	NA	TRBJ1-5	CASSQDRGHSNQPQHF	TGTGCCAGCAGCCAAGATCGCGGGCATAGCAATCAGCCCCAGCATTTT
NA	TRBV29-1	NA	TRBJ2-2	CSAYQRYTGELFF	TGCAGCGCCTATCAGAGGTACACCGGGGAGCTGTTTTTT
NA	TRBV5-6	TRBD2	TRBJ2-5	CASSLLAGGRETQYF	TGTGCCAGCAGCTTGCTAGCGGGAGGTAGAGAGACCCAGTACTTC
NA	TRBV20-1	NA	TRBJ2-3	CSAPGADTQYF	TGCAGTGCTCCCGGGGCAGATACGCAGTATTTT
NA	TRBV28	NA	TRBJ2-1	CASSSRGNEQFF	TGTGCCAGCAGTTCAAGGGGGAATGAGCAGTTCTTC
NA	TRBV19	NA	TRBJ2-7	CASSNRHSYEQYF	TGTGCCAGTAGTAACAGACACTCCTACGAGCAGTACTTC
NA	TRBV2	NA	TRBJ2-1	CASSGLQRWPFF	TGTGCCAGCAGTGGACTGCAGCGGTGGCCGTTCTTC
NA	TRBV5-4	TRBD2	TRBJ2-2	CASSLGGRIGELFF	TGTGCCAGCAGCCTGGGAGGGCGGATCGGGGAGCTGTTTTTT
NA	TRBV7-2	TRBD2	TRBJ2-3	CASSLVGTSGSSDTQYF	TGTGCCAGCAGCTTAGTGGGGACTAGCGGGAGCTCAGATACGCAGTATTTT
NA	TRBV4-1	NA	TRBJ1-2	CASSQGGALGGYTF	TGCGCCAGCAGCCAGGGGGGAGCCCTTGGCGGCTACACCTTC
NA	TRBV5-4	TRBD1	TRBJ1-1	CASSLGQGANTEAFF	TGTGCCAGCAGCTTGGGCCAGGGGGCGAACACTGAAGCTTTCTTT
NA	TRBV5-1	TRBD1	TRBJ1-6	CASSLGQGGNSPLHF	TGCGCCAGCAGCTTAGGACAGGGTGGTAATTCACCCCTCCACTTT
NA	TRBV19	TRBD1	TRBJ1-1	CASTDTGAANTEAFF	TGTGCCAGTACCGACACAGGGGCTGCTAACACTGAAGCTTTCTTT
NA	TRBV28	TRBD1	TRBJ1-2	CASMPGGLFYGYTF	TGTGCCAGCATGCCAGGGGGGCTTTTCTATGGCTACACCTTC
NA	TRBV6-6	NA	TRBJ1-2	CASSYARDTYGYPF	TGTGCCAGCAGTTACGCCCGGGACACCTATGGCTACCCCTTC
NA	TRBV6-1	NA	TRBJ2-5	CASSGQHQETQYF	TGTGCCAGCAGTGGACAGCACCAAGAGACCCAGTACTTC
NA	TRBV6-5	NA	TRBJ1-2	CASSYAGIRGGYTF	TGTGCCAGCAGTTACGCGGGCATCCGGGGAGGCTACACCTTC
NA	TRBV4-2	NA	TRBJ2-1	CASSQDPGDNEQFF	TGTGCCAGCAGCCAAGATCCCGGGGACAATGAGCAGTTCTTC
NA	TRBV15	TRBD1	TRBJ2-7	CATSPRTGDYYEQYF	TGTGCCACCAGCCCCCGGACAGGGGACTACTACGAGCAGTACTTC
once	TRBV4-2	NA	TRBJ1-2	CASSQDSYGYPF	TGTGCCAGCAGCCAGGACAGCTATGGCTACCCCTTC
NA	TRBV28	NA	TRBJ2-3	CATRLNTDTQYF	TGTGCCACCCGACTGAACACAGATACGCAGTATTTT
NA	TRBV2	NA	TRBJ1-2	CASSLGGYGYTF	TGTGCCAGCTCCTTGGGGGGTTATGGCTACACCTTC
NA	TRBV5-1	NA	TRBJ1-1	CASSLGWRGLDTEAFF	TGCGCCAGCAGCTTGGGTTGGCGGGGTCTCGACACTGAAGCTTTCTTT
NA	TRBV10-3	TRBD1	TRBJ1-1	CAIQGAAEAFF	TGTGCCATCCAGGGGGCCGCTGAAGCTTTCTTT
NA	TRBV5-4	TRBD1	TRBJ2-3	CASSYDRADTQYF	TGTGCCAGCAGTTACGACAGGGCAGATACGCAGTATTTT
NA	TRBV5-1	TRBD1	TRBJ1-1	CASSPDRERRTEAFF	TGCGCCAGCAGCCCGGACAGGGAACGGAGGACTGAAGCTTTCTTT
NA	TRBV4-3	TRBD1	TRBJ2-6	CASSQERRTGFFGSGANVLTF	TGCGCCAGCAGCCAAGAGCGACGGACAGGGTTCTTTGGCTCTGGGGCCAACGTCCTGACTTTC
once	TRBV27	NA	TRBJ2-1	CASSFGGSGEQFF	TGTGCCAGCAGTTTCGGGGGAAGCGGTGAGCAGTTCTTC
NA	TRBV27	TRBD1	TRBJ1-5	CASSFSRGSSQPQHF	TGTGCCAGCAGTTTTAGCAGGGGGTCGAGTCAGCCCCAGCATTTT
few	TRBV4-1	TRBD2	TRBJ2-7	CASSQEGASGYEQYF	TGCGCCAGCAGCCAAGAAGGAGCTAGCGGGTACGAGCAGTACTTC
few	TRBV4-1	NA	TRBJ1-3	CASSQEPLVGSGNTIYF	TGCGCCAGCAGCCAAGAACCCCTAGTAGGCTCTGGAAACACCATATATTTT
NA	TRBV6-1	TRBD2	TRBJ2-2	CASSEWGLAGLMNTGELFF	TGTGCCAGCAGTGAATGGGGGCTAGCGGGGTTGATGAACACCGGGGAGCTGTTTTTT
once	TRBV29-1	NA	TRBJ2-3	CSVEREASDTQYF	TGCAGCGTTGAAAGGGAGGCTTCAGATACGCAGTATTTT
NA	TRBV25-1	TRBD1	TRBJ2-1	CASSEFWTGGLYNEQFF	TGTGCCAGCAGTGAATTTTGGACAGGGGGTCTCTACAATGAGCAGTTCTTC